This T cell receptor beta chain was retrieved from a study of T cell responses to AZD1222 COVID-19 vaccine. This CDR3 comprises 18 residues. Germline values: CDR1 MGHRA, CDR2 YSYEKL. The V and J ends lost 0 bases and 1 base respectively, with 19 bases between them. Study-wide points: Seropositivity was recorded at baseline in only a handful of AZD1222 recipients.

Using immunoSEQ multiplex PCR, the repertoire was profiled, and TCRdb retains in-frame clones only, with some absent. The sample gives roughly 150,000 clones, 80% to 95% of which show up once; about 6% is in the top ten. Turning to this clone: The antigen is not known.

The chain is built from TRBV4-1 and TRBJ2-7, with a tentative D call TRBD2 (6 bases). Material: peripheral blood, obtained 28 days after the second AZD1222 dose. The TCR was taken from an adult who received the AZD1222 COVID-19 vaccine. DNA of the CDR3: TGCGCCAGCAGCCAAGATTGGCCAGGAGGGACGGGATCCTACGAGCAGTACTTC. It is translated as CASSQDWPGGTGSYEQYF.